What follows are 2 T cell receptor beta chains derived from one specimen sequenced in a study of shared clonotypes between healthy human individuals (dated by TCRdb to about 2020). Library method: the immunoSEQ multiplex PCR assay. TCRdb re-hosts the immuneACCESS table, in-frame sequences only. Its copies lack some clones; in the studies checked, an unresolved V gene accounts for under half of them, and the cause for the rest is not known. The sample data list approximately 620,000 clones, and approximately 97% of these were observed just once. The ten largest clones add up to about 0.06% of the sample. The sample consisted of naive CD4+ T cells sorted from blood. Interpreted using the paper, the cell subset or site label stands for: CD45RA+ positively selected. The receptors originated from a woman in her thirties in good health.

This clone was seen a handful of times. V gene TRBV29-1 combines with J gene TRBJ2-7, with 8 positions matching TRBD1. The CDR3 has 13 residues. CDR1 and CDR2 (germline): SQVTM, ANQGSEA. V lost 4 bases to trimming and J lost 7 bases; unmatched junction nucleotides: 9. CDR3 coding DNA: TGCAGCGTTGGGGGTAGGACAGGGTGGGAGCAGTACTTC. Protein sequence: CSVGGRTGWEQYF.

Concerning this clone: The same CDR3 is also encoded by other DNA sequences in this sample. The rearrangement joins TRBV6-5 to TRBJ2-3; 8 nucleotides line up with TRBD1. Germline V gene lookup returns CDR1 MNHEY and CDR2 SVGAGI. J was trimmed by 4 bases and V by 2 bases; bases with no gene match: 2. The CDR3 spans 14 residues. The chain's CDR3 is CASSYDRGPDTQYF. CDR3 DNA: TGTGCCAGCAGTTACGACAGGGGCCCAGATACGCAGTATTTT.